This TCR beta chain was recorded in a study of shared clonotypes between healthy human individuals. Study-wide results and limits: The study found lower generation probabilities in non-shared clonotypes than in those shared by all four donors.

Comment on this clone: The antigen is unknown.

Cells designated naive CD8 were CD45RO-negative and were positively selected for CCR7, with terminally differentiated effector memory CD45RA+ cells excluded. Donors, healthy HIV-negative adults, lacked recent acute infections or vaccinations. Those who donated, Caucasian adults without exception, all lived in Nashville, Tennessee. The CDR3 is made up of 15 amino acids. Germline-derived CDR1 and CDR2 are KGHSH and LQKENI. With V trimmed by 7 bases and J by 6 bases, 9 bases remained unmatched. It was at deep level that the assay was run. TCRdb's copy holds only in-frame clones and misses some; the assay was immunoSEQ multiplex PCR. The profile covers hundreds of thousands of clones, with 95% to 98% appearing a single time and approximately 0.3% taken by the ten largest.

The chain combines TRBV18 with TRBJ1-4; TRBD1 matches at 9 bases. Sequencing was carried out using naive CD8+ T cells sorted from blood. This sequence originates from a man aged 30 to 39 in good health. The CDR3 reads CASLTPGQGHEKLFF. The CDR3 bases are TGTGCCAGCTTGACTCCGGGACAGGGCCATGAAAAACTGTTTTTT.